This TCR beta chain was observed in a study of blood T cells in healthy people across ages. Whole-study results and caveats: With age, beta diversity per million T cells declined roughly linearly, significantly by about 37.

On this clonotype itself: Its target is not known.

Combining a sample-barcoded 5' primer with a J-beta primer mix, a second PCR ran for roughly 7 to 12 cycles. TCRdb reprocessed the 5' RACE reads with MiXCR, giving one entry per CDR3 protein. The sample holds around 1,900,000 distinct CDR3 sequences, roughly two fifths seen once. The V and J ends lost 6 bases and 0 bases respectively, with 9 bases between them. Germline V gene sequence: CDR1 MDHEN, CDR2 SYDVKM. The CDR3 has 13 amino acids. Specimen: blood. The chain combines TRBV28 with TRBJ2-7, with D maybe TRBD1 (6 bases). The origin of this receptor is a human donor in good health. This CDR3 is CASRDRSSYEQYF. The CDR3 DNA reads TGTGCCAGCAGGGACAGATCCTCCTACGAGCAGTACTTC.